Following are 6 T cell receptor beta chains from one sample sequenced in a study of control samples from healthy donors and cancer patients. TCRdb's table, derived via immunoSEQ multiplex PCR, lists solely in-frame clones and lacks some. This sample yields approximately 130,000 clones, of which approximately 87% are seen a single time; 9.5% to 13% belongs to the top ten. The specimen sequenced was blood. The receptors stem from a man between 25 and 39 years old in good health.

The chain is built from TRBV7-9 and TRBJ2-5; TRBD2 matches 8 bases. The CDR3 contains 15 residues. Trimming at V came to 7 bases and at J to 5 bases, leaving 12 bases not matched to a gene. Germline V gene data show CDR1 as SEHNR and CDR2 as FQNEAQ (reference sequence). The CDR3 nucleotides read TGTGCCAGCACCTCGGGTGGACTAGCTAGCGAGACCCAGTACTTC. Translated, it gives CASTSGGLASETQYF.

V gene TRBV28 combines with J gene TRBJ1-5; D gene uncertain. V lost 6 bases and J 6 bases, leaving 9 bases between the germline ends. The CDR3 has 12 amino acids. Per the germline V gene, CDR1 is MDHEN and CDR2 is SYDVKM. This chain's CDR3 is CASRLGRQPQHF. Written as DNA, the CDR3 is TGTGCCAGCAGACTCGGACGTCAGCCCCAGCATTTT.

The chain couples TRBV30 to TRBJ1-1; D is uncertain. The CDR3 length is 11 residues. CDR1 is GTSNPN, CDR2 SVGIG, per germline (reference sequence). The V and J ends lost 5 bases and 11 bases respectively, with 15 bases between them. The CDR3 reads CAWGELRKAFF. DNA of the CDR3: TGTGCCTGGGGCGAGCTGAGAAAGGCTTTCTTT.

The V and J genes are TRBV10-3 and TRBJ2-2; the match to TRBD1 covers 8 bases. This CDR3 comprises 13 residues. The V and J ends lost 11 bases and 3 bases, in that order; junction bases with no gene match: 5. CDR1 and CDR2 (germline): ENHRY, SYGVKD. The CDR3 DNA reads as TGTGCCTCCACGGACAGGGACACCGGGGAGCTGTTTTTT. It encodes CASTDRDTGELFF.

The rearrangement links TRBV13 to TRBJ1-5, with D possibly being TRBD1 (5 bases). This CDR3 is 14 amino acids long. The germline V and J ends were trimmed by 8 bases and 7 bases, with 18 bases remaining between them. Per the germline V gene, CDR1 is PRHDT and CDR2 is FYEKMQ (reference sequence). CDR3 protein: CASGNLGRDQPQHF. DNA for the CDR3: TGTGCCAGCGGAAATTTAGGAAGGGACCAGCCCCAGCATTTT.

The CDR3 protein is CASSVQVSNTGELFF. CDR3 DNA: TGTGCCAGCAGCGTACAGGTCTCGAACACCGGGGAGCTGTTTTTT. The chain is built from TRBV3-1 (or the pseudogene TRBV3-2) and TRBJ2-2; a weak D match, TRBD1 (5 bases). Trimming left V 5 bases short and J 0 bases short, with 10 bases between. The CDR3 spans 15 residues. CDR1 LGHDT and CDR2 YNNKEL come from the germline V gene (reference sequence).